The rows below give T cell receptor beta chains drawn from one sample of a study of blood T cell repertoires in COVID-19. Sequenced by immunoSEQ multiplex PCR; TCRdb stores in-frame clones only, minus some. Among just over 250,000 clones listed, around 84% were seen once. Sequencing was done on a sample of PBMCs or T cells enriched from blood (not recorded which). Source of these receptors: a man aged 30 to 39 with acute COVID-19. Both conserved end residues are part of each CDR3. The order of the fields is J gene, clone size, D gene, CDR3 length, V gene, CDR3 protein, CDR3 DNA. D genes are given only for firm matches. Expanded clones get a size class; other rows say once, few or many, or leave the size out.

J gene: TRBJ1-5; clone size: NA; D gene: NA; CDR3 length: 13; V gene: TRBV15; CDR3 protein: CATSPQGDQPQHF; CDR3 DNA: TGTGCCACCAGCCCACAGGGTGATCAGCCCCAGCATTTT
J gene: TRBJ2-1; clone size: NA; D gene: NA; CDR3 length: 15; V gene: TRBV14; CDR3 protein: CASSQREQIVDEQFF; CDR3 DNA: TGTGCCAGCAGCCAAAGGGAGCAGATTGTTGATGAGCAGTTCTTC
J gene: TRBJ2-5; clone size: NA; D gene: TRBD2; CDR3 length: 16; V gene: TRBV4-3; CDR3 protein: CASSQGGGGSAETQYF; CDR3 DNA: TGCGCCAGCAGCCAAGGGGGGGGAGGTAGCGCAGAGACCCAGTACTTC
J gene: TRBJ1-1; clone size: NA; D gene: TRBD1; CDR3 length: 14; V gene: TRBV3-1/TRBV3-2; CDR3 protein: CASSRRTGGTEAFF; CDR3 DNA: TGTGCCAGCAGCCGGAGAACAGGGGGCACTGAAGCTTTCTTT
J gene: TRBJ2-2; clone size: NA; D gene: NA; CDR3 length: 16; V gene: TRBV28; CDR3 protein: CASSPTGPGGTGELFF; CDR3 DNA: TGTGCCAGCAGTCCAACGGGCCCCGGGGGCACCGGGGAGCTGTTTTTT
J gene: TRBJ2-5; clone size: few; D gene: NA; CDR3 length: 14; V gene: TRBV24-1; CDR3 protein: CATSDFGSQETQYF; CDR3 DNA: TGTGCCACCAGTGATTTTGGCAGCCAAGAGACCCAGTACTTC
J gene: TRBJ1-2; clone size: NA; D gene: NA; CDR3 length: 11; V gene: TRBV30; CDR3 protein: CAWSVQVGYTF; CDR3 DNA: TGTGCCTGGAGTGTACAAGTTGGCTACACCTTC
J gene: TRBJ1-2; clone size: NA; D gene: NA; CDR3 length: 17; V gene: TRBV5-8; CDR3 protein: CASSLAEFGRGDYGYTF; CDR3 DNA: TGTGCCAGCAGCTTGGCCGAATTCGGCCGAGGAGACTATGGCTACACCTTC
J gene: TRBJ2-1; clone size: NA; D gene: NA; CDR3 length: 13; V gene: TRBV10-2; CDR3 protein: CASSEDGYNEQFF; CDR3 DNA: TGCGCCAGCAGTGAGGACGGGTACAATGAGCAGTTCTTC
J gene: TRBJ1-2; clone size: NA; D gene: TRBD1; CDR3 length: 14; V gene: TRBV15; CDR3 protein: CATSRDGQGFGYTF; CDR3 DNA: TGTGCCACCAGCAGGGACGGACAGGGGTTCGGCTACACCTTC
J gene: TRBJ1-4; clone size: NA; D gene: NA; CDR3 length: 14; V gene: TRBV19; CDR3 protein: CASSMGGSSEKLFF; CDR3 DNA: TGTGCCAGTAGTATGGGGGGAAGTAGTGAAAAACTGTTTTTT
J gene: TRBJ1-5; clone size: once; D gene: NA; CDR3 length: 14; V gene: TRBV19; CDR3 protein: CASWQVKSNQPQHF; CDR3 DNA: TGTGCCAGTTGGCAGGTTAAGAGCAATCAGCCCCAGCATTTT
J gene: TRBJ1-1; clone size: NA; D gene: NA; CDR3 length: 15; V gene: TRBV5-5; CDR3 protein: CASSSVFRGGTEAFF; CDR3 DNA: TGTGCCAGCAGCTCCGTATTCAGGGGTGGGACTGAAGCTTTCTTT
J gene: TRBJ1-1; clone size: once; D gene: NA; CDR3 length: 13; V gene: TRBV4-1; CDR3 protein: CASSGGRGSEAFF; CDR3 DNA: TGCGCCAGCAGCGGAGGCAGGGGAAGTGAAGCTTTCTTT
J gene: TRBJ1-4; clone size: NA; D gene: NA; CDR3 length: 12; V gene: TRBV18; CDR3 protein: CASSPEGEKLFF; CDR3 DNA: TGTGCCAGCTCACCGGAGGGTGAAAAACTGTTTTTT
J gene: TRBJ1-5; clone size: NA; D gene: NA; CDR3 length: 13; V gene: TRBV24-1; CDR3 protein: CATSDSGVQPQHF; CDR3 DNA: TGTGCCACCAGTGACTCAGGGGTCCAGCCCCAGCATTTT
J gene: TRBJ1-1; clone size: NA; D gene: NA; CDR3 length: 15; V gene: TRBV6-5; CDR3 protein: CASSHGGARNTEAFF; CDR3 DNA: TGTGCCAGCAGCCACGGGGGGGCTAGGAACACTGAAGCTTTCTTT
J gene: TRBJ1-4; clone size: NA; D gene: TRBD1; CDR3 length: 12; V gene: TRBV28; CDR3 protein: CALQGAGEKLFF; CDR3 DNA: TGTGCCTTACAGGGGGCCGGAGAAAAACTGTTTTTT
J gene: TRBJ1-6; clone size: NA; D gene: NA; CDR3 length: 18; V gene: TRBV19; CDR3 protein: CASSTFGQFNTYNSPLHF; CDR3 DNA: TGTGCCAGTAGTACCTTCGGACAGTTCAATACCTATAATTCACCCCTCCACTTT
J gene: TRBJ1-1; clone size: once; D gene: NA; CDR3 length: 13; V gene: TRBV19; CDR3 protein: CASSTVVGTEAFF; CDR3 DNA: TGTGCCAGTAGTACGGTAGTTGGCACTGAAGCTTTCTTT
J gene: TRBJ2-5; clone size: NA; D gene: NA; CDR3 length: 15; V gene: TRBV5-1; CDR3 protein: CASSWQGLPQETQYF; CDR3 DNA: TGCGCCAGCAGCTGGCAGGGGCTCCCGCAAGAGACCCAGTACTTC
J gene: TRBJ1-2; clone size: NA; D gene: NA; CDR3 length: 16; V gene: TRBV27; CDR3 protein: CASSPISATASYGYTF; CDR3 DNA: TGTGCCAGCAGTCCTATTTCCGCGACAGCTTCCTATGGCTACACCTTC
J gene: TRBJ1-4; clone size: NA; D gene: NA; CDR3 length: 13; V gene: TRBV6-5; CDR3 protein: CASRRDNNEKLFF; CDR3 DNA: TGTGCCAGCAGGAGGGACAATAATGAAAAACTGTTTTTT
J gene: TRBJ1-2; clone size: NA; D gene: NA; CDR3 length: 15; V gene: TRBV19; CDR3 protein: CASSPWTVLTSGYTF; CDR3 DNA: TGTGCCAGTAGTCCCTGGACAGTTCTCACATCTGGCTACACCTTC
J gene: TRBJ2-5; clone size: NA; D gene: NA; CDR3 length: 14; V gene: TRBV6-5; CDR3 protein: CASRKDTSGETQYF; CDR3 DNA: TGTGCCAGCAGAAAGGACACCTCGGGAGAGACCCAGTACTTC
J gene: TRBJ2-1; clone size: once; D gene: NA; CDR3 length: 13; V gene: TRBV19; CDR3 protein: CASSLGPNNEQFF; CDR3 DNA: TGTGCCAGTAGTTTAGGGCCCAACAATGAGCAGTTCTTC
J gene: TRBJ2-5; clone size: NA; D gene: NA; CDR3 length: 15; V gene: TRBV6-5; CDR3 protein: CASTLTGGSQETQYF; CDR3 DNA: TGTGCCAGCACCCTTACGGGGGGCTCACAAGAGACCCAGTACTTC
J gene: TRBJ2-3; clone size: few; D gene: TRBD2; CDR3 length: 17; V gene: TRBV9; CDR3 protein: CASSVVGLAGGTDTQYF; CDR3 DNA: TGTGCCAGCAGCGTAGTAGGACTAGCGGGAGGGACAGATACGCAGTATTTT
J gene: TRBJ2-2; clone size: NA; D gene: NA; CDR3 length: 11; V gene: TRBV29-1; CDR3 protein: CSVGATGELFF; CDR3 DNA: TGCAGCGTTGGGGCCACCGGGGAGCTGTTTTTT
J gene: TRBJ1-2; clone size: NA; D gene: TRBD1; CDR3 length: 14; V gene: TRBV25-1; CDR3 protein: CASTPGEGARGYTF; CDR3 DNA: TGTGCCAGCACCCCAGGCGAGGGGGCGCGTGGCTACACCTTC
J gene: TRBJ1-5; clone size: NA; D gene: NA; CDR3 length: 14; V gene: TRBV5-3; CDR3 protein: CANYDSGKTQPQHF; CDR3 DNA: TGTGCCAATTACGATTCAGGAAAAACTCAGCCCCAGCATTTT
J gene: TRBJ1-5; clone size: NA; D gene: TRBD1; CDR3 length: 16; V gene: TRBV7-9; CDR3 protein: CASSLLVGGASQPQHF; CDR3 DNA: TGTGCCAGCAGCTTGTTGGTAGGGGGCGCGTCTCAGCCCCAGCATTTT
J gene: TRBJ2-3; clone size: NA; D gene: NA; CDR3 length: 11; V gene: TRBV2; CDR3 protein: CASSKEDTQYF; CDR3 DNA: TGTGCCAGCAGTAAGGAGGATACGCAGTATTTT
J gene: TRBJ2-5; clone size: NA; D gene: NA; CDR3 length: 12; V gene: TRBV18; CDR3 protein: CASSPTDFKQYF; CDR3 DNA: TGTGCCAGCTCACCGACGGACTTCAAACAGTACTTC
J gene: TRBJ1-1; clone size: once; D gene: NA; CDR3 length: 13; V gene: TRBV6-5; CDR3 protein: CASGSSGGNEAFF; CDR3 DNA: TGTGCCAGCGGATCAAGCGGGGGCAATGAAGCTTTCTTT
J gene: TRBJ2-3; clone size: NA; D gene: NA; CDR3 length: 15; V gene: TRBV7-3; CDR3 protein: CASSLFGGSTDTQYF; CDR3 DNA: TGTGCCAGCAGCTTATTTGGCGGATCCACAGATACGCAGTATTTT
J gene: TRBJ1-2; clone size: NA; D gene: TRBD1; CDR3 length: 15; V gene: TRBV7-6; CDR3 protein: CASSFLDRGRLGYTF; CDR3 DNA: TGTGCCAGCAGCTTCCTGGACAGGGGGCGTTTGGGCTACACCTTC
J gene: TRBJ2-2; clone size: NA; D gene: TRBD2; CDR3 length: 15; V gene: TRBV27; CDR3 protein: CASNQLAGGAGELFF; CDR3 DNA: TGTGCCAGCAACCAACTAGCGGGCGGCGCCGGGGAGCTGTTTTTT
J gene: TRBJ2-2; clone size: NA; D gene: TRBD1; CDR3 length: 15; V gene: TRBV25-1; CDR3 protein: CASSPGGANTGELFF; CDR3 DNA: TGTGCCAGCAGTCCAGGGGGCGCGAACACCGGGGAGTTGTTTTTT
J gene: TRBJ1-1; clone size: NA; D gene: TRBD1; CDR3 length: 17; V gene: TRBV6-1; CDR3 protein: CASSDARGQGLNTEAFF; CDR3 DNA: TGTGCCAGCAGTGACGCCCGGGGACAGGGCTTGAACACTGAAGCTTTCTTT
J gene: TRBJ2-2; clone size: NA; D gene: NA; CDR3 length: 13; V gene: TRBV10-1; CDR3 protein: CASMSQVTGELFF; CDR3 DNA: TGCGCCAGCATGTCTCAGGTCACCGGGGAGCTGTTTTTT
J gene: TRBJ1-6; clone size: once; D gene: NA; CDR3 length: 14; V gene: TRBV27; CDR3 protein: CASSNRDYNSPLHF; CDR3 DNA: TGTGCCAGCAGTAACAGGGATTATAATTCACCCCTCCACTTT